This entry concerns a single TCR beta chain. The antigen is not known. Each sample yielded at least 6 micrograms of PBMC total RNA. This record comes from a study of blood T cells in healthy people across ages. Findings and limits, study-wide: Long-lived donors exceeded aged donors in naive CD4+ cells and diversity. PBMCs went unsorted, and a conclusive naive versus antigen-experienced comparison was therefore prevented.

Primed by a sample-barcoded 5' primer and a J-beta primer mix, a second PCR proceeded for about 6 to 11 cycles. Every cDNA was tagged by a template-switch adaptor with 12 random nucleotides. TCRdb called the 5' RACE reads again in MiXCR, with one record for every CDR3 protein. The sample holds about 900,000 distinct CDR3 sequences, under 50% seen once. Germline V gives CDR1 SNHLY, CDR2 FYNNEI. Trimming removed 2 bases at V and 7 bases at J, with 9 bases between. The length of the CDR3 is 14 residues. Input material: blood. The sequence was collected from a man in his thirties or forties in good health. The chain combines TRBV2 with TRBJ1-6; D possibly corresponds to TRBD1 (6 bases). The CDR3 is CASSERQGNSPLHF. The CDR3 DNA is TGTGCCAGCAGTGAAAGGCAGGGGAATTCACCCCTCCACTTT. The variable domain in full, with the rest retrieved from reference TRBV2 and TRBJ1-6, is EPEVTQTPSHQVTQMGQEVILRCVPISNHLYFYWYRQILGQKVEFLVSFYNNEISEKSEIFDDQFSVERPDGSNFTLKIRSTKLEDSAMYFCASSERQGNSPLHFGNGTRLTVT.